A selection of T cell receptor beta chains follows, all from one sample in a study of blood T cell repertoires in COVID-19. The repertoire was sequenced with immunoSEQ multiplex PCR; TCRdb's copy has only in-frame clones and lacks some. The sample contains approximately 290,000 clones, roughly 88% of which appear only once. The material sequenced was PBMCs or T cells enriched from blood (not recorded which). The receptors stem from a woman aged 25 to 45 who had recovered from COVID-19. CDR3s include the opening cysteine and the closing phenylalanine or tryptophan. Fields, in order: CDR3 protein, CDR3 DNA, CDR3 length, clone size, V gene, J gene, D gene. A D gene is named only where the DNA matches it firmly. Rows give clone size only sometimes, using once, few, many, or a class for an expanded clone.

CDR3: CASSQSQVAEAFF
DNA: TGTGCCAGCAGCCAATCACAGGTGGCGGAAGCTTTCTTT
length: 13
size: .
V: TRBV14
J: TRBJ1-1
D: .

CDR3: CASSLDRLSGNTIYF
DNA: TGTGCCAGCAGCTTGGACAGGCTCTCTGGAAACACCATATATTTT
length: 15
size: .
V: TRBV5-4
J: TRBJ1-3
D: .

CDR3: CASSTRALLADTQYF
DNA: TGTGCCAGCAGCACTAGGGCCCTATTAGCGGATACGCAGTATTTT
length: 15
size: .
V: TRBV7-9
J: TRBJ2-3
D: .

CDR3: CASSLARDGDERAKETQYF
DNA: TGCGCCAGCAGCTTGGCGAGGGATGGGGACGAGCGGGCCAAAGAGACCCAGTACTTC
length: 19
size: .
V: TRBV5-1
J: TRBJ2-5
D: .

CDR3: CASSYRGVDGDTQYF
DNA: TGTGCCAGCAGTTACAGAGGCGTCGACGGAGATACGCAGTATTTT
length: 15
size: .
V: TRBV6-5
J: TRBJ2-3
D: .

CDR3: CASSATGTSTDTQYF
DNA: TGTGCCAGCAGCGCCACAGGGACAAGCACAGATACGCAGTATTTT
length: 15
size: .
V: TRBV9
J: TRBJ2-3
D: .

CDR3: CASSPGTGAYEQYF
DNA: TGTGCCAGCAGCCCTGGGACAGGGGCGTACGAGCAGTACTTC
length: 14
size: few
V: TRBV11-2
J: TRBJ2-7
D: TRBD1

CDR3: CASISRTGAAEAFF
DNA: TGTGCCAGCATCTCCCGTACAGGGGCTGCTGAAGCTTTCTTT
length: 14
size: .
V: TRBV28
J: TRBJ1-1
D: TRBD1

CDR3: CASSQDPQGAGYGYTF
DNA: TGCGCCAGCAGCCAAGATCCCCAGGGGGCGGGCTATGGCTACACCTTC
length: 16
size: few
V: TRBV4-1
J: TRBJ1-2
D: TRBD1

CDR3: CSVVPGQGNSYEQYF
DNA: TGCAGCGTTGTCCCGGGACAGGGAAACTCCTACGAGCAGTACTTC
length: 15
size: .
V: TRBV29-1
J: TRBJ2-7
D: TRBD1

CDR3: CASRKSGAGFEKLFF
DNA: TGTGCCAGCAGGAAGAGCGGGGCCGGGTTTGAAAAACTGTTTTTT
length: 15
size: .
V: TRBV27
J: TRBJ1-4
D: .

CDR3: CASSPLGGSLDTF
DNA: TGCGCCAGCAGTCCTCTGGGGGGGAGTTTGGACACCTTC
length: 13
size: .
V: TRBV4-1
J: TRBJ1-2
D: .

CDR3: CASSVGQGPEQFF
DNA: TGTGCCAGTAGTGTAGGACAGGGGCCGGAGCAGTTCTTC
length: 13
size: .
V: TRBV19
J: TRBJ2-1
D: TRBD1

CDR3: CASSQGSEPSGTINIQYF
DNA: TGCGCCAGCAGCCAAGGATCCGAACCCTCCGGGACTATAAACATTCAGTACTTC
length: 18
size: .
V: TRBV4-1
J: TRBJ2-4
D: TRBD2

CDR3: CASERNYGYTF
DNA: TGTGCCAGTGAGCGTAACTATGGCTACACCTTC
length: 11
size: once
V: TRBV28
J: TRBJ1-2
D: .